Listed here is a single TCR beta chain. Its antigen remains unknown. The data stem from a study of T-cell memory formation after mild COVID-19. Study results and limitations: A subset of responding clones appeared in pre-infection memory, suggesting cross-reactive memory joined.

J gave up 1 base and V 7 bases, and 6 bases lay outside the gene matches. Germline-derived CDR1 and CDR2 are SGHRS and YFSETQ. The CDR3 contains 14 residues. In TCRdb, the 5' RACE reads were re-called with MiXCR into one record per CDR3 protein. The sample consists of about 350,000 distinct CDR3 sequences, approximately 14% of them appearing once. Input material: PBMCs or a T cell subset sorted from them (not recorded which). The TCR comes from a man in his late teens or twenties who had mild COVID-19 (a few samples of this study predate the infection). Cell type and time point are not known. The gene calls are TRBV5-1 and TRBJ2-5; 8 positions match TRBD2. CDR3 protein: CASAPRGVQETQYF. The DNA of the CDR3 is TGCGCCAGCGCGCCGCGGGGGGTCCAAGAGACCCAGTACTTC.